The 5 T cell receptor beta chains listed next were all sequenced from one sample in a study of shared clonotypes between healthy human individuals. TCRdb's copy holds only in-frame clones and misses some; the assay was immunoSEQ multiplex PCR. This sample carries around 700,000 clones, 74% of them seen once, and the ten largest clones take 1.5% to 2%. The sequenced material came from memory CD4+ T cells sorted from blood. Subset noted: CD45RA-negative fraction. These receptor sequences come from a woman between 25 and 40 years old in good health.

J is TRBJ1-1 and V is TRBV5-1; D remains ambiguous. In germline, CDR1 is SGHRS, CDR2 YFSETQ. V was clipped by 3 bases and J by 6 bases, with 15 bases between them. This CDR3 region has 14 residues. This chain's CDR3 is CASSYSAIEPEAFF. The CDR3 DNA follows: TGCGCCAGCAGCTATTCAGCCATAGAGCCTGAAGCTTTCTTT.

This clone was seen at least ten times. The chain recombines TRBV2 with TRBJ2-6, with D possibly being TRBD1 (6 bases). The germline gives CDR1 SNHLY, CDR2 FYNNEI. Trimming removed 7 bases at V and 1 base at J, with 17 bases between. The length of the CDR3 is 17 residues. The CDR3: CASKPDRLNSGANVLTF. The CDR3 coding sequence is TGTGCCAGCAAACCGGACAGATTGAATTCTGGGGCCAACGTCCTGACTTTC.

CDR3 sequence: CASNQQGAPYTQYF. The CDR3 DNA sequence: TGTGCCAGCAACCAACAGGGGGCGCCTTATACGCAGTATTTT. The chain has TRBV5-6 and TRBJ2-3, with 9 bases aligning to TRBD1. The germline gives CDR1 SGHDT, CDR2 YYEEEE. The V gene end was trimmed by 6 bases and the J gene end by 7 bases; junction bases not matched to a gene: 9. There are 14 residues in the CDR3.

This clone showed up many times. The V gene is TRBV10-3, the J gene TRBJ2-7, with 13 nucleotides matching TRBD2. In germline, CDR1 is ENHRY, CDR2 SYGVKD. This CDR3 spans 14 amino acids. After removal of 10 bases from V and 7 bases from J, the junction contained 10 bases not matched to a gene. DNA of the CDR3: TGTGCCACTCGGACTAGCGGGGGTTATGAGGAGCAGTACTTC. Amino acids: CATRTSGGYEEQYF.

This chain uses TRBV25-1 with TRBJ1-4; 7 nucleotides agree with TRBD1. The V and J ends lost 4 bases and 5 bases, in that order; junction bases with no gene match: 4. The CDR3 contains 14 residues. Germline lookup yields CDR1 MGHDK and CDR2 SYGVNS. The CDR3 sequence: CASSVRQGNEKLFF. The DNA of the CDR3 is TGTGCCAGCAGTGTTAGACAGGGAAATGAAAAACTGTTTTTT.